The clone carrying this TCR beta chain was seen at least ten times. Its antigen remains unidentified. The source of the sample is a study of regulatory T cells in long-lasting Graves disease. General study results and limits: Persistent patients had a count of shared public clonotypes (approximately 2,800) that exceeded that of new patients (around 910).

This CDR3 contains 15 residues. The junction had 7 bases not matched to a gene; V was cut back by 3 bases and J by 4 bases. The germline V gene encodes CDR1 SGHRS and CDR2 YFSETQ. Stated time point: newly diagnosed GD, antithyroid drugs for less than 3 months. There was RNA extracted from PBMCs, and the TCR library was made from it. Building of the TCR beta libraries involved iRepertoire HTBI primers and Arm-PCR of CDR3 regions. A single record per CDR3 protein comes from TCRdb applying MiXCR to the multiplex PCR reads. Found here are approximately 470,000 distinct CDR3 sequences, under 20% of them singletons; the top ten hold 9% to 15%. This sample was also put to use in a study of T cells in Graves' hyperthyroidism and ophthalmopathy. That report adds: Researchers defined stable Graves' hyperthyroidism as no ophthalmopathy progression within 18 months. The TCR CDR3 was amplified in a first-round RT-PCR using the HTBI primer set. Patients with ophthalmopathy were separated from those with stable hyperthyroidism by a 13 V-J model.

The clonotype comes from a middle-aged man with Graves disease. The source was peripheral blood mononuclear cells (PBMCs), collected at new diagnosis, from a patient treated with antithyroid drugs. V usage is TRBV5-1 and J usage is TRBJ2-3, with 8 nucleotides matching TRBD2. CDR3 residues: CASSSSGTSADTQYF. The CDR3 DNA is TGCGCCAGCAGCTCCTCCGGGACTAGTGCAGATACGCAGTATTTT.